The rows below give T cell receptor beta chains drawn from one sample of a study of T cells in Graves' hyperthyroidism and ophthalmopathy. Via MiXCR, TCRdb re-called the multiplex PCR reads, giving one row per CDR3 protein. Of fewer than 650,000 distinct CDR3 sequences detected, approximately 15% appear once; the ten largest clones hold 3.5% to 4.5%. Material: blood. The source of these receptors is a woman aged 35 to 49 with Graves' ophthalmopathy. CDR3s include the opening cysteine and the closing phenylalanine or tryptophan. D genes are given only for firm matches. Expanded clones are given a class, and other clones once, few, many or no size at all.

d_gene,j_gene,v_gene,len,abundance,CDR3nt,CDR3aa
TRBD2,TRBJ2-4,TRBV7-2,14,few,TGTGCCAGCAGCTTATCGTGGGGGGGAGGCATTCAGTACTTC,CASSLSWGGGIQYF
.,TRBJ2-7,TRBV6-2/TRBV6-3,14,many,TGTGCCAGCAGTCCCCTCAGAGTTTCCTACGAGCAGTACTTC,CASSPLRVSYEQYF
.,TRBJ1-3,TRBV10-3,14,many,TGTGCCATCAGGGACAGAACCTCTGGAAACACCATATATTTT,CAIRDRTSGNTIYF
.,TRBJ2-7,TRBV6-2/TRBV6-3,15,once,TGTGCCAGCAGTTTGAGGGGCGCCAGCTCCTACGAGCAGTACTTC,CASSLRGASSYEQYF
.,TRBJ2-5,TRBV20-1,14,many,TGCAGTGCTAGCTATTGGAGGGACCAAGAGACCCAGTACTTC,CSASYWRDQETQYF
TRBD1,TRBJ2-3,TRBV20-1,15,many,TGCAGTGCTAGGGATGGACAGGACCCTACAGATACGCAGTATTTT,CSARDGQDPTDTQYF
TRBD2,TRBJ2-7,TRBV30,15,few,TGTGCCTGGAGTTTCCCCGGGACTAGCGGAGGCGAGCAGTACTTC,CAWSFPGTSGGEQYF
.,TRBJ2-7,TRBV6-1,13,many,TGTGCCAGCAGTGATCGGGAAACCCCCGAGCAGTACTTC,CASSDRETPEQYF
.,TRBJ1-2,TRBV11-2,17,.,TGTGCCAGCAGCTCACATCGGGGTCGGCAAAACCTCTATGGCTACACCTTC,CASSSHRGRQNLYGYTF
.,TRBJ2-2,TRBV28,16,few,TGTGCCAGCAGTTCATCCCCTACCCAGGGGGGCGGGGAGCTGTTTTTT,CASSSSPTQGGGELFF
.,TRBJ2-5,TRBV6-5,16,many,TGTGCCAGCAGTTACCCCGTCCGGGACCTGGTTGAGACCCAGTACTTC,CASSYPVRDLVETQYF
.,TRBJ2-2,TRBV20-1,15,many,TGCAGTGCTACCTTAGCGGAGATGAACACCGGGGAGCTGTTTTTT,CSATLAEMNTGELFF
.,TRBJ1-1,TRBV7-9,14,many,TGTGCCAGCTACCAGACGACGGGGCGAAATGAAGCTTTCTTT,CASYQTTGRNEAFF
.,TRBJ1-5,TRBV19,15,many,TGTGCCAGTAGTCCTATAGACAGTCGCAATCAGCCCCAGCATTTT,CASSPIDSRNQPQHF
TRBD1,TRBJ1-2,TRBV28,17,many,TGTGCCAGCAGCTCCGGCGGGACAGTCACTTCTGACTATGGCTACACCTTC,CASSSGGTVTSDYGYTF
.,TRBJ2-7,TRBV7-3,15,.,TGTGCCAGCAGCTTAATGGGGACTGGAATGGACGAGCAGTACTTC,CASSLMGTGMDEQYF
TRBD2,TRBJ2-2,TRBV6-1,17,many,TGTGCCAGCAGTACACCGGGACTAGCGGGAGCACCCGGGGAGCTGTTTTTT,CASSTPGLAGAPGELFF
.,TRBJ1-5,TRBV18,16,.,TGTGCCAGCTCACCAGGAGGGGGAACGAGCAATCAGCCCCAGCATTTT,CASSPGGGTSNQPQHF